These T cell receptor beta chains were read from a single sample in a study of T cells in Graves' hyperthyroidism and ophthalmopathy. TCRdb re-called the multiplex PCR reads through MiXCR, storing one row per CDR3 protein. This table has about 610,000 distinct CDR3 sequences, 46% appearing once. Sequences were obtained from peripheral blood or thyroid tissue (not recorded which). The origin of the receptors is a young woman with Graves' hyperthyroidism. Each CDR3 is given with its conserved first and last residue. The D gene is left open where the match is weak. The size of a clone is reported for some rows only, either as once, few or many, or as a class for expanded clones.

clone size,V gene,J gene,D gene,CDR3 protein,CDR3 DNA
many,TRBV19,TRBJ2-2,NA,CASKSDPWDGELFF,TGTGCCAGTAAATCCGACCCCTGGGACGGGGAGCTGTTTTTT
many,TRBV10-3,TRBJ1-2,NA,CAIRQRGRGRSYGYTF,TGTGCCATCAGGCAGAGAGGTAGGGGTAGGAGCTATGGCTACACCTTC
many,TRBV20-1,TRBJ1-4,NA,CSAPRGANEKLFF,TGCAGTGCGCCGAGAGGTGCTAATGAAAAACTGTTTTTT
NA,TRBV7-6,TRBJ2-7,TRBD2,CASSIRASGSFSSYEQYF,TGTGCCAGCAGCATCCGGGCTAGCGGGAGTTTCAGCTCCTACGAGCAGTACTTC
few,TRBV9,TRBJ2-1,NA,CASSLEAAPYNEQFF,TGTGCCAGCAGCTTAGAGGCAGCCCCCTACAATGAGCAGTTCTTC
NA,TRBV7-2,TRBJ2-7,TRBD1,CASSLWDRTDEQYF,TGTGCCAGCAGCTTATGGGACAGGACGGATGAGCAGTACTTC
few,TRBV25-1,TRBJ2-7,NA,CASRTASSYEQYF,TGTGCCAGCAGGACCGCGAGCTCCTACGAGCAGTACTTC
NA,TRBV15,TRBJ2-7,NA,CATSRVRDTHYEQYF,TGTGCCACCAGCAGGGTCCGGGACACTCACTACGAGCAGTACTTC
few,TRBV19,TRBJ1-1,NA,CASSPRDLTEAFF,TGTGCCAGTAGTCCCAGGGATTTGACTGAAGCTTTCTTT
few,TRBV5-5,TRBJ2-7,TRBD1,CASSGTGASYEQYF,TGTGCCAGCTCCGGGACAGGAGCCTCCTACGAGCAGTACTTC
many,TRBV2,TRBJ1-6,NA,CASSEAGPEFNSPLHF,TGTGCCAGCAGTGAGGCGGGACCGGAGTTCAATTCACCCCTCCACTTT
many,TRBV4-2,TRBJ1-1,NA,CASSQDLGDTEAFF,TGTGCCAGCAGCCAAGATTTGGGGGACACTGAAGCTTTCTTT
once,TRBV4-1,TRBJ2-7,NA,CASSQGVPSYEQYF,TGCGCCAGCAGCCAAGGAGTTCCCTCCTACGAGCAGTACTTC
NA,TRBV15,TRBJ2-7,NA,CATSSGQGEADEQYF,TGCGCCACCAGCAGCGGGCAGGGCGAGGCGGACGAGCAGTACTTC
many,TRBV24-1,TRBJ1-4,NA,CATSSRANDEKLFF,TGTGCCACCAGTTCCAGGGCGAACGATGAAAAACTGTTTTTT
NA,TRBV6-6,TRBJ2-2,TRBD2,CASTQAGTRTGELFF,TGTGCCAGCACCCAAGCCGGGACTAGGACCGGGGAGCTGTTTTTT
many,TRBV6-5,TRBJ2-7,NA,CASSWMDEQYF,TGTGCCAGCAGCTGGATGGACGAGCAGTACTTC
once,TRBV6-1,TRBJ2-6,NA,CTSSEDSGSGANVLTF,TGTACCAGCAGTGAAGACTCCGGCTCCGGGGCCAACGTCCTGACTTTC